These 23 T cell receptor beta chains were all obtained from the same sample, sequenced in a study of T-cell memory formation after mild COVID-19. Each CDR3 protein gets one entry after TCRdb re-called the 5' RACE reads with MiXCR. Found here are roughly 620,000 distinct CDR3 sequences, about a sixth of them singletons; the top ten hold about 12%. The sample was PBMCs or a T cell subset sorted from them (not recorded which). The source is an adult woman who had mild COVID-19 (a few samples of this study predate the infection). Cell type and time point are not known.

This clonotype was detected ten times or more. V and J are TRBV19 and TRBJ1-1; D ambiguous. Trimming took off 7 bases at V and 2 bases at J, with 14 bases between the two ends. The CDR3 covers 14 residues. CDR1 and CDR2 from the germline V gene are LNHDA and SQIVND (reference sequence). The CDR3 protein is CASINTEGNTEAFF. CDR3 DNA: TGTGCCAGTATAAACACGGAAGGTAACACTGAAGCTTTCTTT.

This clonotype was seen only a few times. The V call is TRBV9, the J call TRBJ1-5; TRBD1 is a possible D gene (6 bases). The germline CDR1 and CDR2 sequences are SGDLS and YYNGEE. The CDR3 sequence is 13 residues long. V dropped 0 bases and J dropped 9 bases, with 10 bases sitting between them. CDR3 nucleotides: TGTGCCAGCAGCGTAGCTACAGGGAGGCCCCAGCATTTT. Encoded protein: CASSVATGRPQHF.

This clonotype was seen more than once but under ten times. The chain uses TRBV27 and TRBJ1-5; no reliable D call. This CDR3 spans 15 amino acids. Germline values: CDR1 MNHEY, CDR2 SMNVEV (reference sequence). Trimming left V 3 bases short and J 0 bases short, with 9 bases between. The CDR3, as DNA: TGTGCCAGCAGTTTCCGCGGTTATAGCAATCAGCCCCAGCATTTT. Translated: CASSFRGYSNQPQHF.

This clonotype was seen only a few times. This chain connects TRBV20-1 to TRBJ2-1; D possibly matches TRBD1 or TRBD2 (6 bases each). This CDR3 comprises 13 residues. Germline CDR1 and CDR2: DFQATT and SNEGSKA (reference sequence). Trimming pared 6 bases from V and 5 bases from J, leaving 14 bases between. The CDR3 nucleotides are TGCAGTGCCCGGGGGCGCCCCGACAATGAGCAGTTCTTC. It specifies CSARGRPDNEQFF.

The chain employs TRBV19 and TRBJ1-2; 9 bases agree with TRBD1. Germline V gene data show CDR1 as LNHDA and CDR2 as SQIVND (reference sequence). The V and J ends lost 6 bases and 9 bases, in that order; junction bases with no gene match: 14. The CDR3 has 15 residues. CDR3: CASSYRTGAERRYTF. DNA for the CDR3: TGTGCCAGTAGCTATCGGACAGGGGCTGAAAGGCGCTACACCTTC.

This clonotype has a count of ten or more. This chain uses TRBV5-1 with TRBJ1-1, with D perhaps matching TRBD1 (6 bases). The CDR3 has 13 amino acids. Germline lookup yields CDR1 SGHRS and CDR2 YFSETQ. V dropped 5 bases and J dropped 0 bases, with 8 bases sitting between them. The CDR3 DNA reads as TGCGCCAGCAGTTGGACAGTGAACACTGAAGCTTTCTTT. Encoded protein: CASSWTVNTEAFF.

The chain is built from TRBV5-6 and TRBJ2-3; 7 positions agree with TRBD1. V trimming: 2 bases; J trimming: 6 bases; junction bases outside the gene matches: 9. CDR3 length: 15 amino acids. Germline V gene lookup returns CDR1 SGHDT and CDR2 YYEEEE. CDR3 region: CASSFRDSQRDTQYF. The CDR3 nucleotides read TGTGCCAGCAGCTTCAGGGACAGCCAGCGGGATACGCAGTATTTT.

CDR3 in DNA: TGTGCCAGCAGCCTGGGCCCGGCTTTCTTT. This translates into CASSLGPAFF. The chain links TRBV7-9 to TRBJ1-1; D not certain. Germline CDR1 SEHNR, CDR2 FQNEAQ (reference sequence). This CDR3 spans 10 amino acids. Trimming took 5 bases from V and 11 from J, leaving 9 bases between them.

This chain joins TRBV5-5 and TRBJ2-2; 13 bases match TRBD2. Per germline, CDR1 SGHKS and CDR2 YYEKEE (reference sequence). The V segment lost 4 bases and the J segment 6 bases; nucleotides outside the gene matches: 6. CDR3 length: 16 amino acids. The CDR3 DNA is TGTGCCAGCAGCCCTGGGACTAGCGGGATCCCCGGGGAGCTGTTTTTT. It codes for CASSPGTSGIPGELFF.

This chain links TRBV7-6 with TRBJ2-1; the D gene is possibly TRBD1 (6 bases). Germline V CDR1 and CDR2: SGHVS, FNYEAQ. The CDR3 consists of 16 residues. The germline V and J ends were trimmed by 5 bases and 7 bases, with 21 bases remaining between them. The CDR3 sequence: CASSGPGTPLGNEQFF. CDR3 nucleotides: TGTGCCAGCAGCGGTCCCGGGACACCTTTGGGTAATGAGCAGTTCTTC.

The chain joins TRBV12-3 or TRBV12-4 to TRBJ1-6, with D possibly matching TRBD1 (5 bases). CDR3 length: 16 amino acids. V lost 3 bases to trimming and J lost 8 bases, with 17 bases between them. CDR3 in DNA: TGTGCCAGCAGTTTGTGGGTCCTGGGGGACTATTCACCCCTCCACTTT. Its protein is CASSLWVLGDYSPLHF.

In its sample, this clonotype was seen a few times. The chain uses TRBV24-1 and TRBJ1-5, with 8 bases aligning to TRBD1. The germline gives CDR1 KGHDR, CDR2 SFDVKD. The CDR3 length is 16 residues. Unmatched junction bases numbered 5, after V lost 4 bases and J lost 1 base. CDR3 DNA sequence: TGTGCCACCAGTGACGGCAGGGGGCCAAGCAATCAGCCCCAGCATTTT. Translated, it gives CATSDGRGPSNQPQHF.

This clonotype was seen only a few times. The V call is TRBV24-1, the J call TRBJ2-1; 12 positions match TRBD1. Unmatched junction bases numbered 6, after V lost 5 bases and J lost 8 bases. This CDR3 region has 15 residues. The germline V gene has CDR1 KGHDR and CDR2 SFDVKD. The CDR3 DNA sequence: TGTGCCACCAGTGGTGGGGGGACAGGGGGCCATGAGCAGTTCTTC. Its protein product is CATSGGGTGGHEQFF.

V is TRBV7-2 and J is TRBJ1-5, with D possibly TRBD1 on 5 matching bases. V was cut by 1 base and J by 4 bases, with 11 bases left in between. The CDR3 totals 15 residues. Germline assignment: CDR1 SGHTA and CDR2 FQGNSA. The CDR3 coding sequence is TGTGCCAGCAGCTTAGAACCAGGGTATAATCAGCCCCAGCATTTT. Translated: CASSLEPGYNQPQHF.

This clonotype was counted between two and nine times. CDR3 DNA: TGTGCCAGCAGTTTAACTAAATGGGCCGGTGATAACACTGAAGCTTTCTTT. Amino acids: CASSLTKWAGDNTEAFF. The chain recombines TRBV12-3 or TRBV12-4 with TRBJ1-1, with unresolved D. V was shortened by 2 bases and J by 2 bases, with 18 bases between the two germline ends. This CDR3 is 17 amino acids long.

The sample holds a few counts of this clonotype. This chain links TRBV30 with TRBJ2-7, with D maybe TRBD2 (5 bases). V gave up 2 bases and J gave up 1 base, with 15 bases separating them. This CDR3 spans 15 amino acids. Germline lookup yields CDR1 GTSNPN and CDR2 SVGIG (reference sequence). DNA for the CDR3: TGTGCCTGGAGTCGGGGTCTTAGTTTATCCTACGAGCAGTACTTC. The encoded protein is CAWSRGLSLSYEQYF. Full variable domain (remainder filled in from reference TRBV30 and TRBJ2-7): SQTIHQWPATLVQPVGSPLSLECTVEGTSNPNLYWYRQAAGRGLQLLFYSVGIGQISSEVPQNLSASRPQDRQFILSSKKLLLSDSGFYLCAWSRGLSLSYEQYFGPGTRLTVT.

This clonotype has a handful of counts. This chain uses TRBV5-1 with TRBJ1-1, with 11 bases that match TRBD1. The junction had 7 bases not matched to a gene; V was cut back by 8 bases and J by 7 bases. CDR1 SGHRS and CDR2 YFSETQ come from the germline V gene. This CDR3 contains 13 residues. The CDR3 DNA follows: TGCGCCAGTCGGGGACAGGGGGTCGATGAAGCTTTCTTT. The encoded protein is CASRGQGVDEAFF. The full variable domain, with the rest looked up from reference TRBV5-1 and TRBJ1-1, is KAGVTQTPRYLIKTRGQQVTLSCSPISGHRSVSWYQQTPGQGLQFLFEYFSETQRNKGNFPGRFSGRQFSNSRSEMNVSTLELGDSALYLCASRGQGVDEAFFGQGTRLTVV.

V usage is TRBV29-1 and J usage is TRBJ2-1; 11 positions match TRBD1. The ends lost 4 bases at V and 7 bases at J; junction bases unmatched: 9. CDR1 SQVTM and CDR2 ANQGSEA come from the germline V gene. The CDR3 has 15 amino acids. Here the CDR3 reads CSVGGWTGGLNEQFF. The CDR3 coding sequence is TGCAGCGTTGGGGGTTGGACAGGGGGCTTGAATGAGCAGTTCTTC.

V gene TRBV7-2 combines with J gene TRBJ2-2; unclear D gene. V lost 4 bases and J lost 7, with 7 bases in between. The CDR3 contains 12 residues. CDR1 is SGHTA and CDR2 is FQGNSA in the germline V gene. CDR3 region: CASSSRFGELFF. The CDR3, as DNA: TGTGCCAGCAGCTCACGTTTCGGGGAGCTGTTTTTT.

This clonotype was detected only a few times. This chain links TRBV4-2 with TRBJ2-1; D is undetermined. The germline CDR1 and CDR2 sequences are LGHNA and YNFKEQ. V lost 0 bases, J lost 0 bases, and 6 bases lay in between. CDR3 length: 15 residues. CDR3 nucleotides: TGTGCCAGCAGCCAAGATCCGAGCTCCTACAATGAGCAGTTCTTC. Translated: CASSQDPSSYNEQFF.

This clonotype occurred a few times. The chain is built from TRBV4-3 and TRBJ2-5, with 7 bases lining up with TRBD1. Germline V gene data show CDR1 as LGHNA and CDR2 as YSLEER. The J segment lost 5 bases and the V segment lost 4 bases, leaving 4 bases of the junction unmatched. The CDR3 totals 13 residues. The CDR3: CASSRQGHETQYF. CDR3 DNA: TGCGCCAGCAGCCGACAGGGACACGAGACCCAGTACTTC.

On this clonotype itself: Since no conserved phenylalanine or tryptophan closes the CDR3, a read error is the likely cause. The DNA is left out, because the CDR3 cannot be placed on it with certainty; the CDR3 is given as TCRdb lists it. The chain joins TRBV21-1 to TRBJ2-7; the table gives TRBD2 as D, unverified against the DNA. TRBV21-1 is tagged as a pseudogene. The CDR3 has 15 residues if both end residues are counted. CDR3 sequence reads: CASSVEPGEGYEQYY.

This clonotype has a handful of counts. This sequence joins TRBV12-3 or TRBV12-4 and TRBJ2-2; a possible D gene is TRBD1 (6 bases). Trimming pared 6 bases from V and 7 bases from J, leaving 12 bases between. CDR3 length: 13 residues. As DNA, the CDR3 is TGTGCCAGCAGCGAGCAGGGGATCGGGGAGCTGTTTTTT. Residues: CASSEQGIGELFF.